Listed below are T cell receptor beta chains from one sample, sequenced in a study of cytomegalovirus exposure and HLA in healthy donors. Profiling relied on immunoSEQ multiplex PCR, and the TCRdb table lists in-frame clones only, not all of them. The sample lists 60,000 to 75,000 clones, about 76% occurring once. Material for sequencing was PBMCs. These receptor sequences come from a man aged 45-60 years in good health and CMV-seronegative. CDR3s include the opening cysteine and the closing phenylalanine or tryptophan. The D gene is left open where the match is weak.

j_call v_call d_call cdr3_aa
TRBJ1-1 TRBV7-9 NA CASKGQGGAEAFF
TRBJ1-6 TRBV4-2 TRBD1 CASSQANRGSYNSPLHF
TRBJ1-3 TRBV7-9 TRBD1 CASSLLGTGSGTIYF
TRBJ2-5 TRBV9 NA CASSAQSLGRQETQYF
TRBJ2-5 TRBV7-6 TRBD2 CASSPRTSGSQETQYF
TRBJ2-1 TRBV6-4 TRBD2 CASSGSGLAGAISYNEQFF
TRBJ1-2 TRBV12-5 NA CASGLVPLGGDGYTF
TRBJ1-1 TRBV4-2 NA CASSQVHRANTEAFF
TRBJ2-3 TRBV29-1 NA CSANPGSTTDTQYF
TRBJ2-4 TRBV29-1 NA CSVDFQNIQYF
TRBJ1-5 TRBV6-1 NA CASSEGIGRRTNQPQHF
TRBJ1-1 TRBV9 TRBD1 CASSVGQGAGTEAFF
TRBJ1-5 TRBV5-6 NA CASSSTGSNQPQHF
TRBJ1-2 TRBV6-1 TRBD1 CASSEEPSGTGSYGYTF
TRBJ2-7 TRBV6-5 TRBD1 CASRPGQGFSYEQYF
TRBJ2-1 TRBV19 NA CASSILGLLNEQFF
TRBJ2-7 TRBV27 TRBD2 CASSLERGRTYEQYF
TRBJ2-7 TRBV18 TRBD1 CASTPDRGQGEQYF
TRBJ2-5 TRBV6-1 TRBD2 CASSEAWGGGTQYF
NA TRBV10-1 TRBD1 CASSEWTGGYEQYF
TRBJ2-7 TRBV6-5 NA CASSRGRPSSYEQYF
TRBJ2-3 TRBV7-3 TRBD2 CASSLRAGGRTDTQYF
NA TRBV29-1 NA CSVRPGAEPYEQYF
TRBJ1-2 TRBV27 TRBD1 CASSLRGDRGSGYTF
TRBJ1-2 TRBV2 TRBD1 CASSRLGGVSGYTF
TRBJ1-2 TRBV2 NA CASSDWGGYGYTF
TRBJ2-3 TRBV9 TRBD2 CASSVDSGGAHRTQYF
TRBJ1-5 TRBV19 NA CASTGRVLGNQPQHF